This entry lists 18 T cell receptor beta chains sequenced from one sample in a study of T-cell reconstitution after alpha-beta-depleted transplantation in children. As it was prepared, the TCRbeta library received unique molecular identifiers. One entry per CDR3 protein results from TCRdb running MiXCR on the PCR reads. The sample consists of some 450,000 distinct CDR3 sequences, around 46% of them appearing once. The sample here was PBMCs, taken before TCRalphabeta/CD19-depleted stem cell transplant. These receptors came from a girl aged 2 to 10 with aplastic anemia, due to receive a stem cell transplant.

With respect to this clonotype: A much larger clone sits a single nucleotide away, making a read error possible. The J gene is TRBJ2-1, the V gene TRBV5-1; D remains ambiguous. Looked up from germline, CDR1 is SGHRS and CDR2 is YFSETQ. V dropped 4 bases and J dropped 7 bases, with 15 bases sitting between them. The CDR3 extends over 14 amino acids. The CDR3 nucleotides read TGCGCCAGCAGCCCAACAAGCATGGGGAATGAGCAGTTCTTC. It yields the protein CASSPTSMGNEQFF. Variable domain in full (rest from reference TRBV5-1 and TRBJ2-1): KAGVTQTPRYLIKTRGQQVTLSCSPISGHRSVSWYQQTPGQGLQFLFEYFSETQRNKGNFPGRFSGRQFSNSRSEMNVSTLELGDSALYLCASSPTSMGNEQFFGPGTRLTVL.

This clonotype was counted at least ten times. V gene TRBV3-1 combines with J gene TRBJ2-2, with 9 bases fitting TRBD2. The CDR3 loop spans 17 amino acids. Germline CDR1 and CDR2: LGHDT and YNNKEL (reference sequence). J gave up 4 bases and V 0 bases, and 6 bases lay outside the gene matches. The CDR3 bases are TGTGCCAGCAGCCAAGAACGGACTAGCGCGATCACCGGGGAGCTGTTTTTT. Encoded protein: CASSQERTSAITGELFF.

V gene TRBV5-1 combines with J gene TRBJ2-5; 10 bases map to TRBD2. This CDR3 contains 15 residues. From germline, CDR1 is SGHRS and CDR2 YFSETQ. V shed 2 bases and J 5 bases; nucleotides not matched to a gene: 6. The CDR3 region is CASSLGLAARETQYF. CDR3 DNA: TGCGCCAGCAGCTTAGGACTAGCGGCGCGGGAGACCCAGTACTTC.

This clonotype came up many times. The chain uses TRBV28 and TRBJ2-7; 9 bases are a match to TRBD2. The length of the CDR3 is 15 residues. The trim removed 3 bases at V and 2 bases at J, leaving 5 bases unmatched. Germline CDR1 is MDHEN and CDR2 is SYDVKM. In DNA, the CDR3 is TGTGCCAGCAGTTTTGCGGGAGGGGGGACCTACGAGCAGTACTTC. This gives the protein CASSFAGGGTYEQYF. The variable domain in full, completed from reference TRBV28 and TRBJ2-7, reads DVKVTQSSRYLVKRTGEKVFLECVQDMDHENMFWYRQDPGLGLRLIYFSYDVKMKEKGDIPEGYSVSREKKERFSLILESASTNQTSMYLCASSFAGGGTYEQYFGPGTRLTVT.

This clonotype has only a few counts. This rearrangement joins TRBV7-2 to TRBJ1-5; D may be TRBD1 (5 bases). There are 15 residues in the CDR3. CDR1 is SGHTA and CDR2 is FQGNSA in the germline V gene. The V and J ends lost 6 bases and 2 bases respectively, with 14 bases between them. CDR3 DNA sequence: TGTGCCAGCAGGAAGACACGGGACGGCAATCAGCCCCAGCATTTT. Encoded protein: CASRKTRDGNQPQHF.

This clonotype was counted at least ten times. The chain has TRBV4-3 and TRBJ2-2; 9 nucleotides align to TRBD1. Germline lookup yields CDR1 LGHNA and CDR2 YSLEER. CDR3 length: 16 residues. V lost 2 bases, J lost 4 bases, and 5 bases stayed unmatched. The CDR3 protein is CASSQIGTGPTGELFF. The CDR3, as DNA: TGCGCCAGCAGCCAAATCGGGACAGGGCCCACCGGGGAGCTGTTTTTT.

This clonotype has at least ten counts. This chain links TRBV20-1 with TRBJ2-7, with 9 nucleotides matching TRBD1. This CDR3 has 14 amino acids. CDR1 DFQATT and CDR2 SNEGSKA come from the germline V gene (reference sequence). The V segment lost 6 bases and the J segment 4 bases; nucleotides outside the gene matches: 10. For the CDR3, the DNA is TGCAGTGCCACCGTCCCGGGACAGGGTTACGAGCAGTACTTC. This gives the protein CSATVPGQGYEQYF.

This clonotype came up a few times. The chain employs TRBV29-1 and TRBJ2-1; no firm D call. This CDR3 is 13 amino acids long. V lost 4 bases and J 5 bases, leaving 12 bases between the germline ends. The germline V gene has CDR1 SQVTM and CDR2 ANQGSEA. The CDR3 region is CSVGGSYDNEQFF. DNA of the CDR3: TGCAGCGTTGGTGGCAGCTACGACAATGAGCAGTTCTTC.

On this clonotype: A much larger clone is a single base away; this may be a read error. This rearrangement joins TRBV28 to TRBJ2-2; TRBD1 or TRBD2 may be the D gene (7 bases each). The CDR3 consists of 17 residues. Germline lookup yields CDR1 MDHEN and CDR2 SYDVKM. CDR3 coding DNA: TGTGCCAGCAGTCCGACAGGGAGGGGAGTGAAAGGCGGGGAGCCGTTTTTT. Encoded protein: CASSPTGRGVKGGEPFF.

The chain joins TRBV4-1 to TRBJ2-6; D ambiguous. Between the trimmed V and J ends, which lost 0 bases and 0 bases, there was a span of 12 bases. Germline CDR1 and CDR2: MGHRA and YSYEKL. CDR3 size: 18 residues. The CDR3 here is CASSQDPGTLSGANVLTF. CDR3 DNA sequence: TGCGCCAGCAGCCAAGATCCAGGTACGCTCTCTGGGGCCAACGTCCTGACTTTC.

This clonotype was counted once. This chain connects TRBV12-3 or TRBV12-4 to TRBJ1-1; perhaps TRBD1 as D (5 bases). The CDR3 loop spans 13 amino acids. V lost 8 bases and J lost 0, with 10 bases in between. CDR3 sequence: CASALQVNTEAFF. The CDR3, as DNA: TGTGCCAGCGCACTACAGGTGAACACTGAAGCTTTCTTT.

In this sample, this clonotype turned up a few times. V is TRBV9 and J is TRBJ1-2; weak D call: TRBD1 (6 bases). CDR3 length: 15 amino acids. Germline CDR1 is SGDLS and CDR2 is YYNGEE. Trimming removed 3 bases at V and 8 bases at J, with 20 bases between. The CDR3 DNA sequence: TGTGCCAGCAGCGCAAACAGGGAATCTACCTACGGCTACACCTTC. Translating gives CASSANRESTYGYTF.

The sample holds many counts of this clonotype. The rearrangement uses TRBV28 and TRBJ2-5, with 10 nucleotides matching TRBD2. Losses at the gene ends were 8 bases for V and 5 bases for J; bases not matched to a gene: 8. CDR1 is MDHEN and CDR2 is SYDVKM in the germline V gene. This CDR3 comprises 14 residues. CDR3 residues: CASGLAGVVETQYF. CDR3 sequence (DNA): TGTGCCAGCGGGCTAGCGGGAGTGGTCGAGACCCAGTACTTC.

The rearrangement joins TRBV5-1 to TRBJ2-5; D may correspond to TRBD1 or TRBD2 (5 bases each). CDR3 length: 18 amino acids. V shed 0 bases and J shed 4 bases, with 22 bases lying between them. Germline V gene data show CDR1 as SGHRS and CDR2 as YFSETQ. CDR3 residues: CASSLVRGWDHGRETQYF. The CDR3 DNA reads TGCGCCAGCAGCTTGGTTCGCGGGTGGGACCATGGACGAGAGACCCAGTACTTC.

This clonotype was picked up a small number of times. The chain is built from TRBV2 and TRBJ2-7; D might be TRBD2 (6 bases). V lost 6 bases and J lost 2, with 11 bases in between. Germline assignment: CDR1 SNHLY and CDR2 FYNNEI. This CDR3 comprises 13 residues. The CDR3, as DNA: TGTGCCAGCAGGGTCGGGGGAACCTACGAGCAGTACTTC. Residues: CASRVGGTYEQYF.

The chain links TRBV7-6 to TRBJ2-3, with a tentative D call TRBD2 (6 bases). V dropped 5 bases and J dropped 6 bases, with 12 bases sitting between them. The CDR3 runs to 13 residues. Germline lookup yields CDR1 SGHVS and CDR2 FNYEAQ. CDR3 nucleotides: TGTGCCAGCAGCCAGAACCGGGAGGATACGCAGTATTTT. Its protein is CASSQNREDTQYF.

The J gene is TRBJ1-5, the V gene TRBV5-5; 8 bases line up with TRBD1. CDR3 length: 17 amino acids. V lost 3 bases, J lost 3 bases, and 11 bases stayed unmatched. The V gene's germline CDR1 is SGHKS and CDR2 YYEKEE (reference sequence). CDR3 region: CASSSDRTGRNNQPQHF. The DNA of the CDR3 is TGTGCCAGCAGCTCAGATCGGACAGGGAGAAACAATCAGCCCCAGCATTTT.

This clonotype was detected many times. The chain is built from TRBV27 and TRBJ1-2; 8 bases line up with TRBD1. The CDR3 consists of 20 residues. Trimming cost V 5 bases and J 9 bases; bases outside gene matches: 29. Germline values: CDR1 MNHEY, CDR2 SMNVEV (reference sequence). The CDR3 reads CASSAKLLTDREGAYASYTF. The DNA of the CDR3 is TGTGCCAGCAGTGCCAAACTACTAACGGACAGGGAAGGGGCATATGCAAGCTACACCTTC.